What follows is one T cell receptor (beta chain) and its context. The target of this receptor is not known. Base qualities are not provided; no much larger clone lies one nucleotide away. CD8 naive samples consisted of CD45RO-negative cells that were positively selected for CCR7, yielding a CD45RA+CCR7+ population without TemRA cells. The donors were healthy, HIV-negative adults who had no recently reported acute infections or vaccinations. Every donor was a Caucasian adult residing in Nashville, Tennessee, USA. Blood was obtained by leukapheresis, after which PBMCs were separated by Ficoll-Histopaque density gradient centrifugation and cryopreserved in liquid nitrogen vapor phase. Analytical flow cytometry was used to check the purity and quantity of every magnetically sorted T cell population. From each sorted fraction, genomic DNA was isolated and quantified by UV absorbance on a Nanodrop 2000c.

Using the deep immunoSEQ assay, multiplex PCR amplified TCR CDR3 regions from genomic DNA. For each cell subset, the extracted genomic DNA was distributed evenly across all wells of several immunoSEQ 96-well plates, and each plate served as one replicate. For sorted subsets, each replicate PCR was loaded with 150 to 250 ng genomic DNA, equivalent to 30,000 to 35,000 T cell genomes. The purified libraries were quantified using a Qubit 3.0 fluorometer, sized with a Bioanalyzer 2100, and then quantified again using the KAPA Library Quantification kit. A separate single-read 150-cycle Illumina NextSeq 550 flow cell was used to sequence each immunoSEQ 96-well plate. The authors' analysis ran thus. Because only junctional sequences without quality scores were contained in the immunoSEQ output, filtering matching that applied to full-length reads could not be performed. To assign V/J genes and CDR3, sequences were annotated against IMGT germline references using PyIR, a Python wrapper for IgBLAST v1.9. Reads were filtered out if the reads had weak V/J assignments (E-value above 1e-6), no CDR3, stop codons, out-of-frame junctions, or ambiguous translated residues. A V3J clonotype was defined by an identical inferred V gene, J gene, and CDR3 amino acid sequence. Percentage overlap between repertoires was computed as shared unique clonotypes divided by the size of the smaller repertoire. Three approaches were used to assess repertoire richness: RTK rarefaction, the Chao1 estimator, and Recon v2.1 estimates of unobserved clonotypes. Generation probabilities were computed with OLGA for all TCRbeta clonotypes obtained by the gDNA method from four donors. The immuneACCESS repertoire file appears here via TCRdb, limited to in-frame rearrangements. These files lack a portion of the clones; in checked studies, under half of the deficit traces to unresolved V genes, and the cause of the others is not known. V and J calls and clone size are as listed in that table; D and trimming were resolved from the DNA. Recorded for this sample are 760,000 or so clones; roughly 96% of them occurred a single time. The ten largest clones take up less than 0.25% of the sample.

This sample is part of a study of shared clonotypes between healthy human individuals (dated by TCRdb to 2019 to 2021). A note on the overall study: Three men and a couple of women, aged 18 to 49 years, made up the cohort. Blood TCR repertoires of about five healthy adults were deeply sequenced to estimate repertoire size and the extent of clonotype sharing between individuals. Different laboratories and diverse techniques were used to prepare libraries and sequence TCR repertoires, to increase sequencing depth and limit assay-specific biases. Each donor's leukapheresis produced roughly between roughly 0.85 and 9.5 billion PBMCs. For each donor, CD4 naive and CD4 memory were each run on three plates, CD8 naive on two plates, and CD8 memory on one plate.

What the authors observed across the whole study: Because the study included only a small number of donors, the genetic and exposure-history diversity represented was limited. Higher generation probabilities were observed for clonotypes shared by all four sorted-subset donors than for non-shared clonotypes. Only blood was sampled, and tissue TCR repertoires likely differ from those in blood. Naive subsets generally had larger estimated clonotype richness than memory subsets did. Even with the large sequencing depth, rarefaction of the sorted-subset datasets indicated that sequencing was incomplete. Across a few donors, roughly 5.4% of naive CD4, around 3.3% of naive CD8, 2.3% of memory CD4, and under 0.45% of memory CD8 clonotypes were shared. Based on pairwise subsampling, the degree of clonotype sharing among donors was expected to be affected by sequencing depth.

The origin of this receptor is a young man in good health. The sequencing input was naive CD8+ T cells sorted from blood. What the cell subset or site label conveys for this sample: CD45RA+CCR7+.

The CDR3 reads as follows: CASSLLEEGPTDTQYF. The sequenced DNA is TGTGCCAGCAGTTTATTGGAGGAGGGGCCGACAGATACGCAGTATTTT. The chain links TRBV27 with TRBJ2-3, with a tentative D gene TRBD2 over 6 matching bases. V and J lose 1 base and 3 bases, and a span of 14 bases separates them. The germline V gene (reference sequence) supplies CDR1 MNHEY and CDR2 SMNVEV. From the cysteine through the phenylalanine, the CDR3 covers 16 amino acids. Just the 48-base CDR3 DNA is kept, in frame starting at base 1.